The 20 T cell receptor beta chains below come from one sample, sequenced in a study of CD8+ T cells in alopecia areata (dated by TCRdb to between 2017 and 2018). Pooled mouse cutaneous lymph node cells were stained for CD4, CD8alpha, NKG2D, NKG2ACE and other markers, then sorted on a BD Influx. Receptor amplification or capture employed the immunoSEQ multiplex PCR assay. For TCR sequencing, RNA was extracted from every sample and reverse transcribed into cDNA to serve as template. TCRdb holds this immuneACCESS table with in-frame rearrangements only. Some clones are missing; in checked studies, unresolved V genes explain under half, and the rest has no known cause. The data for this sample show about 270,000 clones, each detected more than once. The top ten hold about 1.1% of the sample. Sequencing used CD4+ T cells sorted from a lymph node. Receptor source: a C3H/HeJ mouse with alopecia areata. This line of mice carries MHC haplotype H2-k.

This clone was seen many times. Germline and genes: mouse. Read data end 4 residues before the CDR3 end; the end is taken from the germline J gene. The same CDR3 can be traced to other DNA sequences in this sample. The rearrangement joins TRBV1 to TRBJ2-5; 11 bases fit TRBD1. This CDR3 comprises 15 residues. J gave up 2 bases and V 4 bases, and 2 bases lay outside the gene matches. The V gene's germline CDR1 is NSQYPW and CDR2 LRSPGD (reference sequence). CDR3 amino acids: CTCSGTGGFQDTQYF. CDR3 DNA (partial): TGCACCTGCAGTGGGACAGGGGGCTTCCAAGAC.

This clone was recorded a few times. Here the gene names and germline are mouse. The missing CDR3 end, 4 residues past where the read stops, is filled in from the germline J gene. This chain uses TRBV13-1 with TRBJ1-2; the D is unclear. The CDR3 sequence is 15 residues long. V was trimmed by 0 bases and J by 0 bases, leaving 9 bases between them. Germline CDR1 reads NSHNY; CDR2 reads SYGAGN. The CDR3 bases that were read are TGTGCCAGCAGTGATGCGAACAGAGCAAACTCC. Amino acids: CASSDANRANS. The whole CDR3 reads CASSDANRANSDYTF.

On this clone itself: The genes and germline here are from mouse. From the germline J gene comes the end of the CDR3, since the read stops 4 residues before it. This chain joins TRBV13-1 and TRBJ1-2; 10 bases agree with TRBD1. V was pared by 0 bases and J by 3 bases, with 2 bases of the junction left unmatched. The CDR3 runs to 15 residues. Germline CDR1 reads NSHNY; CDR2 reads SYGAGN. CDR3 DNA (partial): TGTGCCAGCAGTGATGTCGGGACAGGGGACTCC. Its translation is CASSDVGTGDS. The whole CDR3 protein reads CASSDVGTGDSDYTF.

This clone was found a few times. The gene names given are mouse names. The read halts 4 residues ahead of the CDR3 end, with the missing end drawn from the germline J gene. The chain joins TRBV13-3 to TRBJ2-1; 11 positions match TRBD2. CDR1 is NNHDY, CDR2 SYVADS, per germline. The CDR3 runs to 16 residues. V lost 4 bases to trimming and J lost 6 bases; unmatched junction nucleotides: 9. The DNA read from the CDR3 is TGTGCCAGCAGTAAACTGGGGGGGCGCTTGAGTGCT. This encodes CASSKLGGRLSA. The entire CDR3 protein is CASSKLGGRLSAEQFF.

Only a few counts were recorded for this clone. Here the gene names and germline are mouse. The read ends 4 residues before the CDR3 terminus; that terminus is restored from the germline J gene. This rearrangement joins TRBV13-3 to TRBJ2-2, with 7 bases fitting TRBD1. V was clipped by 5 bases and J by 4 bases; unmatched bases: 2. The CDR3 runs to 13 residues. The germline gives CDR1 NNHDY, CDR2 SYVADS. The covered CDR3 bases are TGTGCCAGCAGCTACAGGGGCACCGGG. It is translated as CASSYRGTG. The whole CDR3 is CASSYRGTGQLYF.

Points on this clone: The gene symbols are mouse symbols. Sequencing ends 4 residues short of the CDR3 end; the germline J gene provides the rest. V usage is TRBV14 and J usage is TRBJ2-1; D remains unclear. The length of the CDR3 is 13 residues. The V and J ends lost 2 bases and 3 bases respectively, with 6 bases between them. Germline CDR1 is SGHDT and CDR2 is FRDEAV. The part of the CDR3 DNA that was read is TGTGCCAGCAGTTTAGGGTCCTATGCT. Its translation: CASSLGSYA. The whole CDR3 is CASSLGSYAEQFF.

This clone was observed a handful of times. The listed genes are named as in mouse. The sequence runs out 4 residues before the end of the CDR3; the remainder is reconstructed from the germline J gene. This chain uses TRBV13-3 with TRBJ1-1; 12 bases line up with TRBD1. The CDR3 is 13 amino acids. Germline-derived CDR1 and CDR2 are NNHDY and SYVADS. The part of the CDR3 DNA that was read is TGTGCCAGCAAGGGACAGGGGGCGCTA. Its protein is CASKGQGAL. The whole CDR3 reads CASKGQGALEVFF.

Of note for this clone: The gene names here belong to mouse. The observed sequence ends 4 residues before the CDR3 terminus, with the missing tail filled in from the germline J gene. The chain couples TRBV19 to TRBJ2-4, with D possibly being TRBD1 (6 bases). With 0 bases removed from V and 1 base from J, the gap between germline ends came to 18 bases. Germline V CDR1 and CDR2: FNHDT, SITEND (reference sequence). The CDR3 consists of 18 residues. CDR3 amino acids: CASSIAKGRGKGQNTLYF. The sequenced part of the CDR3 DNA is TGTGCCAGCAGTATAGCTAAAGGCAGGGGAAAGGGTCAAAAC. Full variable domain (remainder filled in from reference TRBV19 and TRBJ2-4): GGIITQTPKFLIGQEGQKLTLKCQQNFNHDTMYWYRQDSGKGLRLIYYSITENDLQKGDLSEGYDASREKKSSFSLTVTSAQKNEMAVFLCASSIAKGRGKGQNTLYFGAGTRLSVL.

There are a few counts of this clone. Genes here carry mouse names. The read stops 4 residues short of the end of the CDR3; the missing end is completed from the germline J gene. The chain has TRBV17 and TRBJ2-1; maybe TRBD2 (5 bases). Per the germline V gene, CDR1 is MNHDT and CDR2 is YYDKIL. This CDR3 is 13 amino acids long. The CDR3 region is CASSRANWAEQFF. The covered CDR3 bases are TGTGCTAGCAGTAGAGCCAACTGGGCT. Full variable domain (outside the CDR3, taken from reference TRBV17 and TRBJ2-1): DTTVKQNPRYKLARVGKPVNLICSQTMNHDTMYWYQKKPNQAPKLLLFYYDKILNREADTFEKFQSSRPNNSFCSLYIGSAGLEYSAMYLCASSRANWAEQFFGPGTRLTVL.

This clone turned up a few times. All gene names here are mouse names. The sequence runs out 4 residues before the end of the CDR3; the remainder is reconstructed from the germline J gene. This sample includes further DNA sequences coding for the same CDR3. The chain uses TRBV31 and TRBJ2-3; no reliable D call. Trimming left V 0 bases short and J 3 bases short, with 4 bases between. Germline assignment: CDR1 GKSSPN and CDR2 SITVG. The CDR3 is made up of 12 amino acids. The CDR3 spells CAWSLTAETLYF. CDR3 bases read: TGTGCCTGGAGTCTAACAGCAGAA.

This clone was seen a few times. Gene names follow the mouse nomenclature. Read sequence stops 4 residues before the CDR3 end, and the germline J gene provides the missing end. The chain employs TRBV5 and TRBJ1-1; TRBD1 aligns across 7 bases. Germline V gene sequence: CDR1 LGHNA, CDR2 YNLKQL (reference sequence). This CDR3 comprises 12 residues. CDR3 bases read: TGTGCCAGCAGCCTGGGACAGAAA. Its protein is CASSLGQK. From start to end, the CDR3 is CASSLGQKEVFF.

With regard to this clone: The gene names here belong to mouse. The read gets to within 4 residues of the CDR3 end, and the germline J gene fills in the rest. The V and J genes are TRBV31 and TRBJ1-1; D perhaps matches TRBD1 (5 bases). The germline V gene has CDR1 GKSSPN and CDR2 SITVG. The CDR3 length is 14 residues. The ends were cut back, 3 bases at V and 0 bases at J, with 11 bases in the middle. CDR3 region: CAWRIRVANTEVFF. Incomplete CDR3 DNA: TGTGCCTGGAGGATCAGGGTTGCAAACACA.

There are a few counts of this clone. Genes and germline come from the mouse. The CDR3 extends 4 residues past the end of the read, so its final part is completed from the germline J gene. Other DNA variants within this sample encode the same CDR3. The J gene is TRBJ2-7, the V gene TRBV13-2; TRBD2 aligns across 7 bases. V shed 3 bases, J shed 0 bases, and the junction held 0 bases outside the gene matches. Germline CDR1 and CDR2: NNHNN and SYGAGS (reference sequence). CDR3 size: 13 residues. The CDR3 here is CASGGGGSYEQYF. The sequenced part of the CDR3 DNA is TGTGCCAGCGGTGGGGGGGGCTCCTAT.

About this clone itself: The listed genes are named as in mouse. Read data end 4 residues before the CDR3 end; the end is taken from the germline J gene. Other DNA sequences within the sample encode an identical CDR3. The chain employs TRBV14 and TRBJ2-5, with 8 bases identical to TRBD1. Germline V gene lookup returns CDR1 SGHDT and CDR2 FRDEAV. This CDR3 is 14 amino acids long. J lost 1 base, V lost 4 bases, and 2 bases had no gene match. CDR3 bases read: TGTGCCAGCAGTCCGACAGGGGACCAAGAC. It specifies CASSPTGDQD. The complete CDR3 sequence is CASSPTGDQDTQYF.

This clone has more than one count but fewer than ten. The gene names given are mouse names. The read falls 4 residues short of the CDR3 end, and the missing part is taken from the germline J gene. This chain uses TRBV13-1 with TRBJ1-2; 7 positions agree with TRBD1. The junction had 3 bases not matched to a gene; V was cut back by 0 bases and J by 4 bases. This CDR3 is 14 amino acids long. The V gene's germline CDR1 is NSHNY and CDR2 SYGAGN. The CDR3 sequence is CASSDAGTASDYTF. CDR3 DNA (partial): TGTGCCAGCAGTGATGCGGGGACAGCCTCC.

This clone has a handful of counts. Mouse names are used for the genes. The CDR3 end lies 4 residues beyond the end of the read and is filled in from the germline J gene. The same CDR3 can be traced to other DNA sequences in this sample. The V and J genes are TRBV31 and TRBJ1-1; a possible D gene is TRBD1 (5 bases). The germline V gene encodes CDR1 GKSSPN and CDR2 SITVG. CDR3 size: 14 residues. The covered CDR3 bases are TGTGCCTGGAGTCTTAGGACTGGGGGGGCA. It codes for CAWSLRTGGA. The CDR3 in its entirety is CAWSLRTGGAEVFF.

As to this clone: Germline and genes here are mouse. The read ends 4 residues shy of where the CDR3 ends; the end is completed using the germline J gene. Distinct nucleotide sequences in the sample also encode this CDR3. The chain joins TRBV13-1 to TRBJ1-2; tentative D call: TRBD1 (6 bases). Germline CDR1 is NSHNY and CDR2 is SYGAGN. This CDR3 comprises 14 residues. V was cut by 2 bases and J by 0 bases, with 8 bases left in between. The DNA read from the CDR3 is TGTGCCAGCAGTGAAGACAGGACAAACTCC. Translated, it gives CASSEDRTNS. From start to end, the CDR3 is CASSEDRTNSDYTF.

Details on this clone: The gene names here belong to mouse. With the read ending 4 residues before the CDR3 end, the germline J gene is used to fill in that end. The same CDR3 also results from other DNA sequences found in this sample. V is TRBV17 and J is TRBJ2-3, with 8 bases that match TRBD2. There are 15 residues in the CDR3. J lost 1 base, V lost 0 bases, and 0 bases had no gene match. The germline V gene has CDR1 MNHDT and CDR2 YYDKIL. CDR3 DNA (partial): TGTGCTAGCAGTAGAGACTGGGGGGGTGCAGAA. It specifies CASSRDWGGAE. The full CDR3 protein is CASSRDWGGAETLYF.

In regard to this clone: Mouse gene names and germline throughout. The missing CDR3 end, 4 residues past where the read stops, is filled in from the germline J gene. J is TRBJ2-7 and V is TRBV13-1; tentatively, D is TRBD1 (6 bases). Germline V gives CDR1 NSHNY, CDR2 SYGAGN. The CDR3 length is 15 residues. V lost 1 base to trimming and J lost 0 bases, with 11 bases between them. Partial CDR3 DNA: TGTGCCAGCAGTGATAACAGGGAAGGCTCCTAT. Translation: CASSDNREGSY. The full CDR3 protein is CASSDNREGSYEQYF.

In this sample, this clone turned up a few times. Germline and genes here are mouse. The sequenced fragment ends 4 residues before the CDR3 boundary, so the rest is inferred from the germline J gene. The chain couples TRBV13-1 to TRBJ2-7; D is uncertain. The CDR3 extends over 13 amino acids. Germline V gene sequence: CDR1 NSHNY, CDR2 SYGAGN. Trimming took 2 bases from V and 0 from J, leaving 6 bases between them. CDR3 sequence reads: CASSESLSYEQYF. CDR3 DNA (partial): TGTGCCAGCAGTGAATCCCTCTCCTAT.